The 6 T cell receptor beta chains reported below all come from one sample, sequenced in a study of blood T cell repertoires in COVID-19 (dated by TCRdb to about 2020). The library was built by means of the immunoSEQ multiplex PCR assay. Not all clones reach the TCRdb copy of this immuneACCESS table, which keeps in-frame sequences only. Checked studies attribute under half of the gap to unresolved V genes and leave the rest unexplained. In this sample the table shows 200,000 to 250,000 clones, roughly 87% of which occur a single time. About an eighth of the sample is taken by the ten largest. The sample taken for sequencing was peripheral blood. Receptor source: a woman aged 18-29 years who had recovered from COVID-19.

The chain employs TRBV29-1 and TRBJ2-2; TRBD2 is a possible D gene (6 bases). Trimming removed 6 bases from V and 7 bases from J, with 21 bases in between. The CDR3 is made up of 15 amino acids. From germline, CDR1 is SQVTM and CDR2 ANQGSEA. The CDR3 bases are TGCAGCGTCCTCATAGTGGGGGGAGAATACGGGGAGCTGTTTTTT. Translation: CSVLIVGGEYGELFF.

The chain combines TRBV5-1 with TRBJ1-5; no firm D call. The CDR3 is 14 amino acids. Germline CDR1 is SGHRS and CDR2 is YFSETQ. V lost 0 bases, J lost 3 bases, and 7 bases lay in between. CDR3 sequence reads: CASSLDGINQPQHF. CDR3 nucleotide sequence: TGCGCCAGCAGCTTGGACGGGATCAATCAGCCCCAGCATTTT.

V and J are TRBV25-1 and TRBJ1-1, with D uncertain. CDR3 length: 13 residues. Germline V lookup: CDR1 MGHDK, CDR2 SYGVNS. Trimming removed 2 bases at V and 1 base at J, with 5 bases between. CDR3: CASSEARNTEAFF. Written as DNA, the CDR3 is TGTGCCAGCAGTGAAGCCAGGAACACTGAAGCTTTCTTT. The full variable domain, its missing parts supplied by reference TRBV25-1 and TRBJ1-1, is EADIYQTPRYLVIGTGKKITLECSQTMGHDKMYWYQQDPGMELHLIHYSYGVNSTEKGDLSSESTVSRIRTEHFPLTLESARPSHTSQYLCASSEARNTEAFFGQGTRLTVV.

The CDR3 DNA sequence: TGTGCCACCCGGGACACTTCTAGCATTCAGTACTTC. Its translation is CATRDTSSIQYF. The chain carries TRBV2 and TRBJ2-4; D may be TRBD1 (6 bases). With 10 bases removed from V and 9 bases from J, the gap between germline ends came to 16 bases. Germline assignment: CDR1 SNHLY and CDR2 FYNNEI. This CDR3 spans 12 amino acids. The variable domain in full, completed from reference TRBV2 and TRBJ2-4, reads EPEVTQTPSHQVTQMGQEVILRCVPISNHLYFYWYRQILGQKVEFLVSFYNNEISEKSEIFDDQFSVERPDGSNFTLKIRSTKLEDSAMYFCATRDTSSIQYFGAGTRLSVL.

The chain carries TRBV27 and TRBJ2-1; 8 bases fit TRBD2. Germline V gene sequence: CDR1 MNHEY, CDR2 SMNVEV (reference sequence). V lost 5 bases to trimming and J lost 6 bases; unmatched junction nucleotides: 9. CDR3 size: 15 residues. For the CDR3, the DNA is TGTGCCAGCAGTCCGTGGTCCGGGACTAGCAATGAGCAGTTCTTC. It encodes CASSPWSGTSNEQFF.

The CDR3 DNA reads TGTGCCAGCAGCGAGACAGGGGGCCCGTACGAGCAGTACTTC. This codes for CASSETGGPYEQYF. J is TRBJ2-7 and V is TRBV6-5, with TRBD1 matching 10 bases. This CDR3 contains 14 residues. The germline CDR1 and CDR2 sequences are MNHEY and SVGAGI. Losses at the gene ends were 6 bases for V and 4 bases for J; bases not matched to a gene: 6.